These 25 T cell receptor beta chains were all obtained from the same sample, sequenced in a study of spatial heterogeneity in lung cancer. TCRdb passed the 5' RACE reads through MiXCR, listing each CDR3 protein once. In the table there are more than 9,000 distinct CDR3 sequences, approximately 6.2% of which are singletons. Stated time point: sample taken at primary tumor resection. Unsorted whole RNA samples from tumor, nontumor lung or frozen PBMC were sequenced. Sample: normal lung tissue next to the tumor, taken at surgery. Receptors were obtained from a male donor with early-stage non-small cell lung cancer.

This clonotype has at least ten counts. The library was designed around alpha chains, so this beta chain is a stray read whose abundance carries little weight. The chain couples TRBV9 to TRBJ1-1; D is unresolved. Germline lookup yields CDR1 SGDLS and CDR2 YYNGEE. This CDR3 comprises 14 residues. Trimming cost V 0 bases and J 3 bases, with 9 bases left between them. CDR3 region: CASSVGLRDTEAFF. The DNA of the CDR3 is TGTGCCAGCAGCGTAGGTTTGAGGGACACTGAAGCTTTCTTT.

Ten or more counts support this clonotype. This beta chain lies outside the target of a library built for alpha chains; its clone size means little. The J gene is TRBJ2-4, the V gene TRBV7-2; 11 nucleotides align to TRBD2. Per germline, CDR1 SGHTA and CDR2 FQGNSA. The CDR3 sequence is 16 residues long. V trimming: 5 bases; J trimming: 5 bases; junction bases outside the gene matches: 8. CDR3 sequence (DNA): TGTGCCAGCAGCCTGGGACTAGCGGCCGAGCAAAACATTCAGTACTTC. It encodes CASSLGLAAEQNIQYF. Together with reference TRBV7-2 and TRBJ2-4, the CDR3 gives the full variable domain: GAGVSQSPSNKVTEKGKDVELRCDPISGHTALYWYRQSLGQGLEFLIYFQGNSAPDKSGLPSDRFSAERTGGSVSTLTIQRTQQEDSAVYLCASSLGLAAEQNIQYFGAGTRLSVL.

As concerns this clonotype: The library was built for alpha chains, so this beta chain is an off-target read and its size means little. The rearrangement links TRBV20-1 to TRBJ2-3; weak D call: TRBD2 (6 bases). V was shortened by 0 bases and J by 0 bases, with 10 bases between the two germline ends. In germline, CDR1 is DFQATT, CDR2 SNEGSKA (reference sequence). There are 15 residues in the CDR3. CDR3 bases: TGCAGTGCTAGAGATTTGAGCGGGAGCACAGATACGCAGTATTTT. Translating gives CSARDLSGSTDTQYF.

In the case of this clonotype: Because the library targeted alpha chains, this beta chain is an off-target read whose size means little. This chain links TRBV14 with TRBJ1-2, with D tentatively TRBD1 (5 bases). Germline V gene lookup returns CDR1 SGHDN and CDR2 FVKESK. This CDR3 has 13 residues. The V gene lost 4 bases and the J gene lost 14 bases, with 20 bases spanning the gap. CDR3 protein: CASSLSRDSAYTF. The CDR3, as DNA: TGTGCCAGCAGCCTCTCCCGGGACTCCGCGTATACCTTC.

This clonotype was seen a handful of times. This beta chain is an unintended read in a library built for alpha chains; its size means little. The chain employs TRBV29-1 and TRBJ1-1, with 7 bases lining up with TRBD1. The CDR3 extends over 14 amino acids. CDR1 and CDR2 from the germline V gene are SQVTM and ANQGSEA. V was pared by 1 base and J by 4 bases, with 6 bases of the junction left unmatched. CDR3 nucleotides: TGCAGCGTTGAAGGAGGGGGCAGTGGCACTGAAGCTTTCTTT. This sequence encodes CSVEGGGSGTEAFF.

For this clonotype: Within a library made for alpha chains, this beta chain is off target, and its count is uninformative. This rearrangement joins TRBV5-1 to TRBJ2-2; no clear D. The V gene lost 7 bases and the J gene lost 8 bases, with 21 bases spanning the gap. This CDR3 comprises 15 residues. Germline CDR1 is SGHRS and CDR2 is YFSETQ. The CDR3 is CASLGPLPEEGELFF. CDR3 bases: TGCGCCAGCTTGGGCCCACTCCCAGAGGAAGGGGAGCTGTTTTTT.

This clonotype was recorded many times. This beta chain is an off-target read within a library intended for alpha chains, so its frequency means little. This CDR3 is CASSLAGRLMNTF. The CDR3 nucleotides read TGTGCCAGCAGCTTAGCGGGACGCCTGATGAACACCTTC. The chain links TRBV7-9 to TRBJ1-2; D is possibly TRBD1 (5 bases). CDR1 and CDR2 (germline): SEHNR, FQNEAQ (reference sequence). This CDR3 region has 13 residues. The V end lost 0 bases, the J end lost 12 bases, and 14 bases lay between the germline ends.

This clonotype was observed at least ten times. In a library made to pick up alpha chains, this beta chain is a stray read with a size that means little. J is TRBJ2-1 and V is TRBV18; 12 bases fit TRBD2. V gave up 3 bases and J gave up 1 base; unmatched junction bases: 4. Germline V gene lookup returns CDR1 KGHSH and CDR2 LQKENI. The CDR3 has 17 amino acids. For the CDR3, the DNA is TGTGCCAGCTCACCCCGGACTAGCGGGAATTCCTACAATGAGCAGTTCTTC. It encodes CASSPRTSGNSYNEQFF.

Regarding this clonotype: Given a much more abundant clone one base away, this may be a read error. This beta chain represents an off-target read in a library built for alpha chains; its size is of limited meaning. The J gene is TRBJ1-2, the V gene TRBV28; D is perhaps TRBD1 (5 bases). The V gene's germline CDR1 is MDHEN and CDR2 SYDVKM. CDR3 length: 13 residues. The CDR3 loop reads CASNRPRVEGYSF. In DNA, the CDR3 is TGTGCCAGCAACCGGCCCAGGGTGGAAGGCTACTCCTTC.

This clonotype was seen at least ten times. This beta chain was picked up by a library intended for alpha chains and is off target, so its count carries little meaning. J is TRBJ2-6 and V is TRBV2; 9 bases are a match to TRBD1. Germline CDR1 reads SNHLY; CDR2 reads FYNNEI. With V trimmed by 6 bases and J by 2 bases, 5 bases remained unmatched. This CDR3 has 16 amino acids. The CDR3 region is CASRGTGLAGANVLTF. The CDR3 DNA reads TGTGCCAGCAGGGGGACAGGGTTGGCTGGGGCCAACGTCCTGACTTTC.

A note on this clonotype: This beta chain is a stray sequence in a library constructed for alpha chains; its clone size is not meaningful. The J gene is TRBJ2-1, the V gene TRBV7-2; 14 bases fit TRBD2. Germline-derived CDR1 and CDR2 are SGHTA and FQGNSA. V lost 4 bases, J lost 8 bases, and 13 bases stayed unmatched. The CDR3 is 18 residues long. For the CDR3, the DNA is TGTGCCAGCAGCTACAAGACTAGCGGGAGGGCCATGGGGTATGAGCAGTTCTTC. This codes for CASSYKTSGRAMGYEQFF.

With respect to this clonotype: This beta chain appears as a stray read in a library generated for alpha chains; its size is not informative. The rearrangement uses TRBV7-9 and TRBJ2-1; D unclear. V was cut by 1 base and J by 10 bases, with 11 bases left in between. Germline V gene lookup returns CDR1 SEHNR and CDR2 FQNEAQ (reference sequence). The CDR3 loop spans 13 amino acids. In nucleotides, the CDR3 is TGTGCCAGCAGCTTAGGAAGCTCGAGGGAGCAGTTCTTC. Its translation is CASSLGSSREQFF.

This clonotype has just a few counts. This beta chain is an unintended read in a library built for alpha chains; its size means little. The chain has TRBV12-3 or TRBV12-4 and TRBJ1-2; TRBD1 is a possible D gene (6 bases). Trimming removed 2 bases from V and 2 bases from J, with 12 bases in between. This CDR3 has 15 residues. The CDR3: CASSLNRAENYGYTF. The CDR3 DNA sequence: TGTGCCAGCAGTTTAAACAGGGCCGAGAACTATGGCTACACCTTC.

This clonotype was seen at least ten times. Since it is a stray read in a library aimed at alpha chains, this beta chain has a size that is not meaningful. The chain has TRBV4-2 and TRBJ2-2; 7 bases agree with TRBD1. J lost 7 bases, V lost 4 bases, and 9 bases had no gene match. This CDR3 has 15 amino acids. The germline V gene has CDR1 LGHNA and CDR2 YNFKEQ. In nucleotides, the CDR3 is TGTGCCAGCAGCCGCGCCGACAGGGTAGGCGGGGAGCTGTTTTTT. Protein: CASSRADRVGGELFF.

This clonotype occurred many times. For a library built for alpha chains, this beta chain is a stray read; little rests on its size. This chain connects TRBV18 to TRBJ2-7; TRBD1 aligns across 11 bases. This CDR3 has 15 residues. The V and J ends lost 3 bases and 7 bases, in that order; junction bases with no gene match: 8. The germline gives CDR1 KGHSH, CDR2 LQKENI. The CDR3: CASSPPGTGGVEQYF. In DNA form, the CDR3 reads TGTGCCAGCTCACCGCCCGGGACAGGGGGTGTAGAGCAGTACTTC.

Comments on this clonotype: This beta chain appears as a stray read in a library generated for alpha chains; its size is not informative. The rearrangement joins TRBV7-8 to TRBJ2-3, with D perhaps TRBD2 (5 bases). This CDR3 has 15 residues. CDR1 is SGHVS, CDR2 FQNEAQ, per germline. V was pared by 1 base and J by 0 bases, with 8 bases between. CDR3 nucleotides: TGTGCCAGCAGCTTAGTCGGGATCAGCACAGATACGCAGTATTTT. Translated: CASSLVGISTDTQYF.

This clonotype was seen at least ten times. Little can be read into the size of this beta chain, an off-target read in a library designed for alpha chains. V gene TRBV7-2 combines with J gene TRBJ1-1, with 8 bases matching TRBD1. J lost 8 bases, V lost 2 bases, and 7 bases had no gene match. The germline V gene encodes CDR1 SGHTA and CDR2 FQGNSA. The CDR3 is 14 residues long. The CDR3 region is CASSLWGQASEAFF. The CDR3 DNA is TGTGCCAGCAGCTTATGGGGACAGGCGTCCGAAGCTTTCTTT.

About this clonotype itself: Since the library was made to target alpha chains, this beta chain is a stray read and its abundance is not meaningful. The rearrangement joins TRBV6-5 to TRBJ1-1; tentative D call: TRBD1 (6 bases). The CDR3 runs to 15 residues. The ends were cut back, 5 bases at V and 0 bases at J, with 13 bases in the middle. The germline gives CDR1 MNHEY, CDR2 SVGAGI. Here the CDR3 DNA reads TGTGCCAGCAGTGAAGGACAGTATATGAACACTGAAGCTTTCTTT. This translates into CASSEGQYMNTEAFF.

This clonotype showed up many times. Since the library was made to target alpha chains, this beta chain is a stray read and its abundance is not meaningful. The chain has TRBV29-1 and TRBJ1-1; TRBD1 matches at 7 bases. V dropped 8 bases and J dropped 6; count of bases not matched to a gene: 15. Germline assignment: CDR1 SQVTM and CDR2 ANQGSEA. The CDR3 consists of 14 residues. The CDR3 reads CSPLERQGGSEAFF. In nucleotides, the CDR3 is TGCAGCCCCCTTGAAAGGCAGGGGGGATCTGAAGCTTTCTTT.

Within the sample, this clonotype is medium-sized. This beta chain is off target for a library built for alpha chains, so its abundance means little. The rearrangement joins TRBV20-1 to TRBJ2-7; maybe TRBD1 (5 bases). Germline V CDR1 and CDR2: DFQATT, SNEGSKA (reference sequence). V lost 4 bases, J lost 0 bases, and 13 bases lay in between. The CDR3 has 14 amino acids. In DNA form, the CDR3 reads TGCAGTGCTACAACAGGTTCGAGCTCCTACGAGCAGTACTTC. Its protein is CSATTGSSSYEQYF.

This clonotype has ten or more counts. Since the library was made to target alpha chains, this beta chain is a stray read and its abundance is not meaningful. The J gene is TRBJ1-2, the V gene TRBV29-1; D gene ambiguous. Germline V gives CDR1 SQVTM, CDR2 ANQGSEA. Trimming stripped 2 bases from V and 2 bases from J, with 6 bases between. This CDR3 spans 12 amino acids. CDR3 sequence (DNA): TGCAGCGTTGAACGGATAAACTATGGCTACACCTTC. Residues: CSVERINYGYTF.

This clonotype was detected many times. Because the library targeted alpha chains, this beta chain is an off-target read whose size means little. V usage is TRBV5-1 and J usage is TRBJ2-2, with 7 bases identical to TRBD2. The V and J ends lost 2 bases and 2 bases, in that order; junction bases with no gene match: 6. Germline CDR1 SGHRS, CDR2 YFSETQ. This CDR3 spans 16 amino acids. The CDR3 bases are TGCGCCAGCAGCTTCGGTGGCGGGAGAAACACCGGGGAGCTGTTTTTT. It codes for CASSFGGGRNTGELFF.

Details on this clonotype: This beta chain appears as a stray read in a library generated for alpha chains; its size is not informative. The chain links TRBV7-8 to TRBJ2-1; a possible D gene is TRBD2 (6 bases). Germline CDR1 reads SGHVS; CDR2 reads FQNEAQ. Trimming cost V 4 bases and J 5 bases, with 21 bases left between them. The CDR3 totals 17 residues. The CDR3 coding sequence is TGTGCCAGCAGCTCCCTTCTCTCGGAGGGGCCGCACAATGAGCAGTTCTTC. Translating it yields CASSSLLSEGPHNEQFF.

This clonotype was seen at least ten times. This beta chain is an off-target read within a library intended for alpha chains, so its frequency means little. The chain has TRBV4-3 and TRBJ2-1; 7 bases are shared with TRBD2. The CDR3 totals 14 residues. Germline V gene lookup returns CDR1 LGHNA and CDR2 YSLEER. The junction had 4 bases not matched to a gene; V was cut back by 4 bases and J by 4 bases. The chain's CDR3 is CASSRSSGYNEQFF. The CDR3 DNA follows: TGCGCCAGCAGCCGATCTAGCGGATACAATGAGCAGTTCTTC.

This clonotype is classed as medium-sized. A library made for alpha chains picked up this beta chain off target, so its size means little. CDR3 DNA: TGTGCCAGCAGTTACCCCGCCAGACAGGGGGTAGCCACCGGGGAGCTGTTTTTT. This sequence encodes CASSYPARQGVATGELFF. The gene calls are TRBV6-6 and TRBJ2-2; 9 bases are shared with TRBD1. The CDR3 extends over 18 amino acids. The junction had 11 bases not matched to a gene; V was cut back by 2 bases and J by 4 bases. CDR1 is MNHNY and CDR2 is SVGAGI in the germline V gene (reference sequence).